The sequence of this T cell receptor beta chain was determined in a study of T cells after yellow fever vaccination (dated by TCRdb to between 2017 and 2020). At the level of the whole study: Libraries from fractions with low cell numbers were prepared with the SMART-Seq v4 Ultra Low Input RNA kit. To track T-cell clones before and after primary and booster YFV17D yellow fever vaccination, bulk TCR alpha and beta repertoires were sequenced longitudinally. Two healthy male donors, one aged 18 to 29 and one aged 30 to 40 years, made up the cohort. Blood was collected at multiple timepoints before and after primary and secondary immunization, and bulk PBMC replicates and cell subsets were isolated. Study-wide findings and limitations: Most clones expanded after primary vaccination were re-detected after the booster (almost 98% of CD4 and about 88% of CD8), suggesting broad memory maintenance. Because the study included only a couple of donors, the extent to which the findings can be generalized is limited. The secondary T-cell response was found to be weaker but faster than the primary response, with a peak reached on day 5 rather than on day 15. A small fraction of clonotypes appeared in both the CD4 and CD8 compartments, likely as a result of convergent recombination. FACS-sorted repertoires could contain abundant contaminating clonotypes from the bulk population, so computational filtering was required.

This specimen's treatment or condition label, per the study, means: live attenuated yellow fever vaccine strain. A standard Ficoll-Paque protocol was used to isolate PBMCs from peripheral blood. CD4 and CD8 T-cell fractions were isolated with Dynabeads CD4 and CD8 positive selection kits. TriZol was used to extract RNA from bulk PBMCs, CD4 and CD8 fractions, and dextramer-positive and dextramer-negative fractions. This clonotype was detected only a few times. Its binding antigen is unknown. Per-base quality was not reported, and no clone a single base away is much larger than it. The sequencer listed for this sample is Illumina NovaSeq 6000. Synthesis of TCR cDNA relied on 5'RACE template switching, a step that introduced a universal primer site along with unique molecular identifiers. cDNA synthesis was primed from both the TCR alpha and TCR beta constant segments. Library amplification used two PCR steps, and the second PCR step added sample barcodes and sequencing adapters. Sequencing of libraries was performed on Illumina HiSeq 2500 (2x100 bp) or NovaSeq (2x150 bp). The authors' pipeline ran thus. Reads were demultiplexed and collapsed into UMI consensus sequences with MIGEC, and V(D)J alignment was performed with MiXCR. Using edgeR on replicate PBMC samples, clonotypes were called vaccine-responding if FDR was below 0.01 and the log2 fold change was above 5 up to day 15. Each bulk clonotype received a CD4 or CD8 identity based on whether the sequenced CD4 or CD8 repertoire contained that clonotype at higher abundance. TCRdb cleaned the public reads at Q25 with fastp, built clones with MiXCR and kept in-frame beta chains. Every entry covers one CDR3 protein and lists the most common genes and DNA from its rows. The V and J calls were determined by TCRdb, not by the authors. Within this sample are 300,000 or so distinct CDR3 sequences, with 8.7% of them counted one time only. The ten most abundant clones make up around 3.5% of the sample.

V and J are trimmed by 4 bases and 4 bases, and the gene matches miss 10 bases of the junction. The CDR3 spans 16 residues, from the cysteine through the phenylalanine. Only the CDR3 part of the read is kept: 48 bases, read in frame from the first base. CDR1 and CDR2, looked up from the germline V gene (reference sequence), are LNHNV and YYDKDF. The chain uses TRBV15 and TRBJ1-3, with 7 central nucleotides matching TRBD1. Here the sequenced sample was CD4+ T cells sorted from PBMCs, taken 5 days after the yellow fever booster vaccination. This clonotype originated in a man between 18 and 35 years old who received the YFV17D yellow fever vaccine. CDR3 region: CATSTEQGIRGNTIYF. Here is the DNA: TGTGCCACCAGCACGGAACAGGGGATTAGGGGAAACACCATATATTTT.